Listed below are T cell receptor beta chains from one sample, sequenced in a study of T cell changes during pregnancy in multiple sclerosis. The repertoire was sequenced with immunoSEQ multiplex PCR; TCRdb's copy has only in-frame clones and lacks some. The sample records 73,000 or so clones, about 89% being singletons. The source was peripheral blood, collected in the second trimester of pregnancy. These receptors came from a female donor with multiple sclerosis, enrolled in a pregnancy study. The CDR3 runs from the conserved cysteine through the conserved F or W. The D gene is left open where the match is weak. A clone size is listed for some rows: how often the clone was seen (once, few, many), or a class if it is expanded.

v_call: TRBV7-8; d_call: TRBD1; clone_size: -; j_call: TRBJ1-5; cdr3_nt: TGTGCCAGCAGCGACCCACAGGGGTCCGGCAATCAGCCCCAGCATTTT; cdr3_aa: CASSDPQGSGNQPQHF
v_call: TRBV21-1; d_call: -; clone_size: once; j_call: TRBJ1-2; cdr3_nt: TGTGCCAGCAGCAAAGTCACGACTACTAACTATGGCTACACCTTC; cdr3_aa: CASSKVTTTNYGYTF
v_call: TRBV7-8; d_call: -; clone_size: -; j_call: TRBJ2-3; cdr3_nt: TGTGCCAGCAGCTTAGGCGTGGTGTTTGGCACAGATACGCAGTATTTT; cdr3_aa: CASSLGVVFGTDTQYF
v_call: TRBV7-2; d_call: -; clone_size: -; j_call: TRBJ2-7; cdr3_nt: TGTGCCAGCAGCTATTACATGGCATACTACGAGCAGTACTTC; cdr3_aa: CASSYYMAYYEQYF
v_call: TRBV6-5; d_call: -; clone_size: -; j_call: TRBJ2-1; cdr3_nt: TGTGCCAGCAGTTACGCGACTAACAATGAGCAGTTCTTC; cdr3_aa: CASSYATNNEQFF
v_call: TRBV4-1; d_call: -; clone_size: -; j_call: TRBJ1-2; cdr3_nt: TGCGCCAGCAGCCCTACCCAGGGTGTCTATGGCTACACCTTC; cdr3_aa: CASSPTQGVYGYTF
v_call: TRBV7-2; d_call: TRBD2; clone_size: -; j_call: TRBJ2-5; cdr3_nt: TGTGCCAGCAGCTTAGAGCGGCTAGCGGGGGGGCAAGAGACCCAGTACTTC; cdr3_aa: CASSLERLAGGQETQYF
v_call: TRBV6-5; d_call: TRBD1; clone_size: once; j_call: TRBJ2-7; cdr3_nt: TGTGCCAGCAGTTCCTCCGGACAGGGACCGTTCTACGAGCAGTACTTC; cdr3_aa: CASSSSGQGPFYEQYF
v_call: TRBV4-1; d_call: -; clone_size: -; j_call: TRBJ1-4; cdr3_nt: TGCGCCAGCAGCCAAGGGGCAACTACAGGGATTGAAAAACTGTTTTTT; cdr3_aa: CASSQGATTGIEKLFF
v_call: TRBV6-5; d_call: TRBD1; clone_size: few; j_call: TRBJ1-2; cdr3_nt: TGTGCCAGCAGAGCATACAGGGGCCCCAAGCAGGGCTACACCTTC; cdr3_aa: CASRAYRGPKQGYTF
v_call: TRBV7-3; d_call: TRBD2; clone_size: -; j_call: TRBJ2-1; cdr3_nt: TGTGCCAGCAGCCGATATGCCGGGACTAGCGGGGTGAATGAGCAGTTCTTC; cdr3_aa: CASSRYAGTSGVNEQFF
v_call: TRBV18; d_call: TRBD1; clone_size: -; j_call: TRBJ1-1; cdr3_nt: TGTGCCAGCTCACCCATGGACAGGCGCACTGAAGCTTTCTTT; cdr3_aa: CASSPMDRRTEAFF
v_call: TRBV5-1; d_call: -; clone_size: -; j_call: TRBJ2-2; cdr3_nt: TGCGCCAGCACCACCGACAGGAACACCGGGGAGCTGTTTTTT; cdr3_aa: CASTTDRNTGELFF
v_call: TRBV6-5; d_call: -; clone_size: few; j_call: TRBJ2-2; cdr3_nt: TGTGCCAGCTCCCCCACACGGAACACCGGGGAGCTGTTTTTT; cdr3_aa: CASSPTRNTGELFF
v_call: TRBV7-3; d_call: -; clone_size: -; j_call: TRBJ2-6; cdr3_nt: TGTGCCAGCAGCTTAAAACCCCCGGGGTCTGGGGCCAACGTCCTGACTTTC; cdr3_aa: CASSLKPPGSGANVLTF
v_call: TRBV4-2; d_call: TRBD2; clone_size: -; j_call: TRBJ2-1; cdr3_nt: TGTGCCAGCAGCCAAGACCAGCGGGGGTCCTACAATGAGCAGTTCTTC; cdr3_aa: CASSQDQRGSYNEQFF
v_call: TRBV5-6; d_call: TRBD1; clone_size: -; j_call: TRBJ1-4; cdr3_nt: TGTGCCAGCAGCTTGGAGGGCAGGGGGCAACACCGTGAAAAACTGTTTTTT; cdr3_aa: CASSLEGRGQHREKLFF
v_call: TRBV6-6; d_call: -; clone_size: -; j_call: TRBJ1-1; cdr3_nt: TGTGCCACAGAAATTAGGGGTAACACTGAAGCTTTCTTT; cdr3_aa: CATEIRGNTEAFF
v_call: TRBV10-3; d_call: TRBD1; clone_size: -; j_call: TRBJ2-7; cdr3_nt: TGTGCCATCAGTGAGACGGGACAGGGGGTCTACGAGCAGTACTTC; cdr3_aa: CAISETGQGVYEQYF
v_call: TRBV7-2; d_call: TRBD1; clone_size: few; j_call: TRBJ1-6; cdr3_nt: TGTGCCAGCAGCCGACCTCCCCAAAAGGGGGCGTATTCACCCCTCCACTTT; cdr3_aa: CASSRPPQKGAYSPLHF
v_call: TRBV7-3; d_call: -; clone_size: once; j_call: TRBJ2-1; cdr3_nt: TGTGCCAGCAGCCCGCTATCCCCCAATAACAATGAGCAGTTCTTC; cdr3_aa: CASSPLSPNNNEQFF
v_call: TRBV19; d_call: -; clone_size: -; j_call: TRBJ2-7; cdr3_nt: TGTGCCAGTAGATCGCGACAGGTGAACGAGCAGTACTTC; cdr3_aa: CASRSRQVNEQYF
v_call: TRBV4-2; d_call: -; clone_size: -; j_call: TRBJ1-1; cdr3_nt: TGTGCCAGCAGCCAAGATACGGTTTATACTGAAGCTTTCTTT; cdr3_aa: CASSQDTVYTEAFF
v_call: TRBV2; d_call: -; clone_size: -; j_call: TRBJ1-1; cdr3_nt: TGTGCCAGCAGCGGACAAGGGAACACTGAAGCTTTCTTT; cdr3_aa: CASSGQGNTEAFF